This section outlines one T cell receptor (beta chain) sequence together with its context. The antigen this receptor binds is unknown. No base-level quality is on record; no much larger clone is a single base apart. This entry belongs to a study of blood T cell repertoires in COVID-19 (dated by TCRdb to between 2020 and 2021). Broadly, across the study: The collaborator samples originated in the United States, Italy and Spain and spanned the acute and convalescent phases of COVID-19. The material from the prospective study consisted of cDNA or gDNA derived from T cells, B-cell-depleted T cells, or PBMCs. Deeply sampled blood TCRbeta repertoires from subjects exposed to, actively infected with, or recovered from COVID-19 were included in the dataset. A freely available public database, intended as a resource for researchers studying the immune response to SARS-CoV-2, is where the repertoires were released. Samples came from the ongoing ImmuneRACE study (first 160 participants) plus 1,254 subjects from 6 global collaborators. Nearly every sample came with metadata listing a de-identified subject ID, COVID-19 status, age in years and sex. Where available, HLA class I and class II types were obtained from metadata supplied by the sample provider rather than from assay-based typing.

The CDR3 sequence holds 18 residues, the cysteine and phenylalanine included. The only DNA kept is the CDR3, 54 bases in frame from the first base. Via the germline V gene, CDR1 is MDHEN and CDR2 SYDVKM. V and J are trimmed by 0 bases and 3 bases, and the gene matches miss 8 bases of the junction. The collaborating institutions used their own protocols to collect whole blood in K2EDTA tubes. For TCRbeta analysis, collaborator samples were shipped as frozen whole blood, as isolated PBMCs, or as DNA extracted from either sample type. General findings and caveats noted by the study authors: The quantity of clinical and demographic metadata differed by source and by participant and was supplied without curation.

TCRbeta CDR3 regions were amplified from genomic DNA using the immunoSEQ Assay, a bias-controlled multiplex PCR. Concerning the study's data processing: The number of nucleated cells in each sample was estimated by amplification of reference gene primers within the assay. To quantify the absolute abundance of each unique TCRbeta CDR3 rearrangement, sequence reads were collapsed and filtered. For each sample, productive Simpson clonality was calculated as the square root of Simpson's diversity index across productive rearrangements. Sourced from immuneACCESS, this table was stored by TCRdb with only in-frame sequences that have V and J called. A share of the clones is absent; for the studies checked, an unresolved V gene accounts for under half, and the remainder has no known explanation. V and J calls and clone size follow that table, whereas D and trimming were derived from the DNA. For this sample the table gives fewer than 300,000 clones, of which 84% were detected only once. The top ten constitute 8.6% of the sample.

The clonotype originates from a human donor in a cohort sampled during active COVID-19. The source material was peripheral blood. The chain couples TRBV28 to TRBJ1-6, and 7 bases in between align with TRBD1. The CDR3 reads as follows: CASSLWDPTGNYNSPLHF. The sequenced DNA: TGTGCCAGCAGTTTATGGGACCCGACAGGGAACTATAATTCACCCCTCCACTTT.